The following is a T cell receptor beta chain sequence with its context. The antigen remains unidentified. This record comes from a study of cytomegalovirus exposure and HLA in healthy donors. CDR1 and CDR2 (germline): MNHEY, SVGAGI. The CDR3 consists of 15 residues. Trimming took 6 bases from V and 6 from J; bases not matched to a gene: 11. PCR employed 60 Vbeta and 13 Jbeta primers. Using immunoSEQ multiplex PCR, the repertoire was profiled, and TCRdb retains in-frame clones only, with some absent. The sample has fewer than 85,000 clones. Overall study findings and caveats: Only CMV serostatus was available as immune exposure information.

V and J are TRBV6-5 and TRBJ2-7, with 10 bases that match TRBD1. The sequence was collected from a middle-aged man in good health and CMV-seropositive. Sequencing was done on a sample of PBMCs. CDR3: CASRNAGTGAIEQYV. The DNA of the CDR3 is TGTGCCAGCAGGAATGCCGGGACAGGGGCTATCGAGCAGTACGTC.